These 13 T cell receptor beta chains share one sample of origin, sequenced in a study of T cell changes during pregnancy in multiple sclerosis. Assay used: immunoSEQ multiplex PCR; TCRdb lists only in-frame clones, some missing. The data show some 80,000 clones, roughly 95% seen once. The sample consisted of peripheral blood, taken in the second trimester of pregnancy. These receptors were obtained from a female donor with multiple sclerosis, enrolled in a pregnancy study.

The CDR3 bases are TGTGCCAGCAGCGGATCATTCACAGGGTCTGAAGCTTTCTTT. Its translation: CASSGSFTGSEAFF. This chain joins TRBV9 and TRBJ1-1; tentative D call: TRBD1 (6 bases). In germline, CDR1 is SGDLS, CDR2 YYNGEE. The CDR3 consists of 14 residues. Trimming left V 3 bases short and J 6 bases short, with 15 bases between.

The chain has TRBV30 and TRBJ2-7; the D is unclear. V gave up 0 bases and J gave up 5 bases, with 14 bases separating them. Germline CDR1 and CDR2: GTSNPN and SVGIG (reference sequence). This CDR3 is built from 14 residues. As DNA, the CDR3 is TGTGCCTGGAGTGTGAACAGACCCTTGGACGAGCAGTACTTC. This codes for CAWSVNRPLDEQYF.

This rearrangement joins TRBV6-1 to TRBJ1-1, with D perhaps TRBD1 (6 bases). Trimming took 6 bases from V and 2 from J, leaving 10 bases between them. CDR1 and CDR2 from the germline V gene are MNHNS and SASEGT. CDR3 length equals 13 residues. The CDR3: CASSGQSNTEAFF. The CDR3 DNA reads as TGTGCCAGCAGCGGACAGAGCAACACTGAAGCTTTCTTT.

V is TRBV11-2 and J is TRBJ2-1; D is perhaps TRBD2 (6 bases). Trimming took 2 bases from V and 10 from J, leaving 27 bases between them. The CDR3 contains 18 residues. The V gene's germline CDR1 is SGHAT and CDR2 FQNNGV. The CDR3 spells CASSLTVGRSGFLFEQFF. In DNA form, the CDR3 reads TGTGCCAGCAGCTTAACCGTGGGTAGGAGCGGGTTCCTTTTCGAGCAGTTCTTC.

V usage is TRBV2 and J usage is TRBJ1-2; D possibly corresponds to TRBD1 (5 bases). Trimming stripped 4 bases from V and 0 bases from J, with 12 bases between. The germline V gene has CDR1 SNHLY and CDR2 FYNNEI. There are 15 residues in the CDR3. CDR3 loop: CASSGGPGANYGYTF. The CDR3 DNA reads TGTGCCAGCAGTGGGGGCCCGGGTGCTAACTATGGCTACACCTTC.

The genes are TRBV2 and TRBJ2-1; 9 bases align to TRBD2. With 5 bases clipped from V and 5 bases from J, the junction kept 7 bases outside the gene matches. The CDR3 loop spans 15 amino acids. The germline V gene encodes CDR1 SNHLY and CDR2 FYNNEI. CDR3 sequence reads: CASSIAGVGNNEQFF. Written as DNA, the CDR3 is TGTGCCAGCAGTATAGCGGGAGTAGGAAACAATGAGCAGTTCTTC.

V usage is TRBV27 and J usage is TRBJ2-2, with D possibly TRBD1 on 6 matching bases. This CDR3 is 16 amino acids long. Germline-derived CDR1 and CDR2 are MNHEY and SMNVEV (reference sequence). V gave up 5 bases and J gave up 0 bases, with 13 bases separating them. CDR3 protein: CASSPRGIANTGELFF. The DNA for the CDR3 is TGTGCCAGCAGTCCAAGGGGGATAGCGAACACCGGGGAGCTGTTTTTT.

The chain employs TRBV7-2 and TRBJ1-2; 8 nucleotides match TRBD1. The CDR3 is made up of 14 amino acids. V was clipped by 4 bases and J by 5 bases; unmatched bases: 6. Looked up from germline, CDR1 is SGHTA and CDR2 is FQGNSA. The CDR3 is CASSYRDRRYGYTF. The CDR3 DNA sequence: TGTGCCAGCAGCTACCGGGACAGGAGATATGGCTACACCTTC.

The CDR3 nucleotides are TGTGCCAGCAGCGCGTCGACAGGGGCTTTCACAGATACGCAGTATTTT. Its protein product is CASSASTGAFTDTQYF. The chain has TRBV9 and TRBJ2-3; TRBD1 agrees at 8 bases. From germline, CDR1 is SGDLS and CDR2 YYNGEE. The junction had 8 bases not matched to a gene; V was cut back by 3 bases and J by 2 bases. The CDR3 is 16 amino acids.

The chain links TRBV6-1 to TRBJ1-2; 9 bases are shared with TRBD1. The V segment lost 4 bases and the J segment 6 bases; nucleotides outside the gene matches: 9. This CDR3 spans 15 amino acids. Per the germline V gene, CDR1 is MNHNS and CDR2 is SASEGT. This chain's CDR3 is CASSGRGTGTDGYTF. DNA for the CDR3: TGTGCCAGCAGTGGTCGAGGGACAGGGACGGATGGCTACACCTTC.

V and J are TRBV10-3 and TRBJ2-3; the match to TRBD1 covers 7 bases. The J segment lost 6 bases and the V segment lost 6 bases, leaving 3 bases of the junction unmatched. Per the germline V gene, CDR1 is ENHRY and CDR2 is SYGVKD. The CDR3 length is 12 residues. The DNA of the CDR3 is TGTGCCATCAGGACAGGGATCGATACGCAGTATTTT. Encoded protein: CAIRTGIDTQYF.

V is TRBV19 and J is TRBJ2-7; maybe TRBD1 (6 bases). In germline, CDR1 is LNHDA, CDR2 SQIVND (reference sequence). The V end lost 3 bases, the J end lost 0 bases, and 9 bases lay between the germline ends. The CDR3 length is 14 residues. CDR3 sequence: CASSMQGSSYEQYF. The CDR3 DNA follows: TGTGCCAGTAGTATGCAGGGGAGCTCCTACGAGCAGTACTTC.

The V gene is TRBV25-1, the J gene TRBJ1-3, with D tentatively TRBD1 (5 bases). There are 14 residues in the CDR3. CDR1 MGHDK and CDR2 SYGVNS come from the germline V gene. The germline V and J ends were trimmed by 4 bases and 5 bases, with 12 bases remaining between them. The CDR3 loop is CASSARDYRNTIYF. The CDR3 DNA reads TGTGCCAGCAGTGCCCGGGACTATAGAAACACCATATATTTT.